This section outlines one T cell receptor beta chain sequence together with its context. The V and J ends lost 4 bases and 6 bases, in that order; junction bases with no gene match: 7. The CDR3 has 14 residues. Germline assignment: CDR1 SGHNT and CDR2 YYREEE (reference sequence). Using its own MiXCR run on the reads, TCRdb lists one record per CDR3 protein. Here the sample spans under 200,000 distinct CDR3 sequences, under 30% being singletons. This record belongs to a study of T cell repertoires in cytomegalovirus infection. Study summary: Public TCR beta signature analysis indicated the presence of both CMV infection and matching HLA type.

Sequencing input: PBMCs. The chain has TRBV5-4 and TRBJ1-1; 9 bases match TRBD1. The receptor was derived from a human donor in good health (CMV status not recorded). Some clones in this sample may be carry-over from other donors' samples. Here the CDR3 reads CASSMGQGGPEAFF. The CDR3 DNA reads TGTGCCAGCAGCATGGGACAGGGAGGCCCTGAAGCTTTCTTT.